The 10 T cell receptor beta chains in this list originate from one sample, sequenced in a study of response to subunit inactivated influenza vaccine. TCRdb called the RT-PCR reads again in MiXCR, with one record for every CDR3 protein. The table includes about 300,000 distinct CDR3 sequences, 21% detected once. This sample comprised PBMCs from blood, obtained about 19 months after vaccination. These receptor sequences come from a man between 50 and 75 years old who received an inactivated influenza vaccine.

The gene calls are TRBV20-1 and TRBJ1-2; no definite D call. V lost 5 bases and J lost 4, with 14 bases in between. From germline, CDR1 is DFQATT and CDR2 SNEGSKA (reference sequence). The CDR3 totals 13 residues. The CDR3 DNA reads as TGCAGTGCTTTAGGCGACGGCCTCTATGGCTACACCTTC. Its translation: CSALGDGLYGYTF.

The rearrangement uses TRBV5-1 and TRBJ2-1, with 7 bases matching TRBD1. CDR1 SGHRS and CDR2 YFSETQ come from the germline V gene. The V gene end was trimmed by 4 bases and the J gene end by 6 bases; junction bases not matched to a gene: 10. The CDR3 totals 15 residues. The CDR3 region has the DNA TGCGCCAGCAGCCCCCGGACAGGTGCGGCCAATGAGCAGTTCTTC. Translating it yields CASSPRTGAANEQFF.

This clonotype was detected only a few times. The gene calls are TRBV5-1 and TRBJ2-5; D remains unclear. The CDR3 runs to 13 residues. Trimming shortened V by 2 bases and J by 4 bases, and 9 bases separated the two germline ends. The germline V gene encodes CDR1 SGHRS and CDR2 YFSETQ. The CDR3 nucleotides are TGCGCCAGCAGCTTAAGGGATTCAGAGACCCAGTACTTC. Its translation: CASSLRDSETQYF.

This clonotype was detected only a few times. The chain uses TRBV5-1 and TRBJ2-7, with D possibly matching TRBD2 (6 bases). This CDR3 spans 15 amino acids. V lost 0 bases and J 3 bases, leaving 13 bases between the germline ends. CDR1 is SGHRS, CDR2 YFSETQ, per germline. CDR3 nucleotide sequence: TGCGCCAGCAGCTTGGAAGGGACGGGACTCTACGAGCAGTACTTC. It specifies CASSLEGTGLYEQYF.

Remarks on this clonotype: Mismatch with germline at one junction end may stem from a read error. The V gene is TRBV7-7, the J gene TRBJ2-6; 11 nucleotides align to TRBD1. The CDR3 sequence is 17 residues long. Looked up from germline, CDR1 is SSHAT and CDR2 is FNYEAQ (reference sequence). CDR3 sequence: CASSPGQGVSGANVLTF. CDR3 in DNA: TGTGCTAGCAGCCCGGGACAGGGGGTCTCTGGGGCCAACGTCCTGACTTTC. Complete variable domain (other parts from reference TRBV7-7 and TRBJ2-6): GAGVSQSPRYKVTKRGQDVTLRCDPISSHATLYWYQQALGQGPEFLTYFNYEAQPDKSGLPSDRFSAERPEGSISTLTIQRTEQRDSAMYRCASSPGQGVSGANVLTFGAGSRLTVL.

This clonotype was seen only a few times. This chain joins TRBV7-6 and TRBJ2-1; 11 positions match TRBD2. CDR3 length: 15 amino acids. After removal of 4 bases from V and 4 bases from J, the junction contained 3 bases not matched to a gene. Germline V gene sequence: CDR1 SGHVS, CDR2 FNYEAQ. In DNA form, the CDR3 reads TGTGCCAGCAGCTCTAGCGGGGGGATGTACAATGAGCAGTTCTTC. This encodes CASSSSGGMYNEQFF.

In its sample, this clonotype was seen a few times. CDR3 sequence reads: CASSGGPLDNEQFF. Written as DNA, the CDR3 is TGTGCCAGCAGCGGGGGACCCCTGGACAATGAGCAGTTCTTC. The rearrangement uses TRBV9 and TRBJ2-1, with D perhaps given as TRBD1 or TRBD2 (5 bases each). From germline, CDR1 is SGDLS and CDR2 YYNGEE. Trimming pared 3 bases from V and 5 bases from J, leaving 12 bases between. This CDR3 spans 14 amino acids.

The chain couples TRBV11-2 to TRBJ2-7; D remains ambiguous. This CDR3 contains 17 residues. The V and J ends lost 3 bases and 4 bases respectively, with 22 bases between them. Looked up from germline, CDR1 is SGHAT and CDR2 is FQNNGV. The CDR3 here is CASSFHMSQITWYEQYF. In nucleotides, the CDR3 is TGTGCCAGCAGCTTCCATATGAGCCAGATAACATGGTACGAGCAGTACTTC.

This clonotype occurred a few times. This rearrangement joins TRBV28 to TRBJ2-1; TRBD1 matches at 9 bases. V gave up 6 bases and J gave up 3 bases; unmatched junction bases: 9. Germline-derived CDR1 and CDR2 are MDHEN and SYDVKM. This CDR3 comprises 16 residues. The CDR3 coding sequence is TGTGCCAGCAGCCCAAGGACAGGGGATATCTACAATGAGCAGTTCTTC. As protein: CASSPRTGDIYNEQFF.

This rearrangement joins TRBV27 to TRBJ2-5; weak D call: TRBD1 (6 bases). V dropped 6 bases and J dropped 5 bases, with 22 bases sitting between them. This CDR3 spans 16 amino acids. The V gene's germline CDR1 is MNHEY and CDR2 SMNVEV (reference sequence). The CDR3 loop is CASSPQQPRGLETQYF. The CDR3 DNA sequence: TGTGCCAGCAGCCCCCAGCAACCGAGGGGGTTGGAGACCCAGTACTTC.